This TCR beta chain is from a study of response to subunit inactivated influenza vaccine listed by TCRdb under 2018. For context, the study as a whole: To follow how T cells responded to a trivalent subunit inactivated influenza vaccine, the researchers relied on deep quantitative profiling of the T cell receptor repertoire. Overall results and qualifications from the work: The authors suggested that each seasonal influenza vaccination may recruit only a limited number of new T cells.

Libraries were made using RT-PCR. TCRdb names Illumina HiSeq 2500 as the instrument used. TCRdb reran the public reads through fastp at Q25 and MiXCR, keeping productive beta chains. Rows matching on CDR3 protein sequence are summarized as one entry with the most common DNA and genes. The sample table records over 800,000 distinct CDR3 sequences; 21% of these occur just once. Roughly 10% of the sample is in the top ten clones. About this clonotype itself: The target of this receptor is not known. Base qualities are missing; no much larger clone stands one base away.

Relative to germline, V is 2 bases shorter and J is 2 bases shorter, with 10 bases between their ends. CDR1 and CDR2 are drawn from the germline V gene (reference sequence): MNHEY, SMNVEV. Including cysteine and phenylalanine, the CDR3 has 14 amino acids. Only the CDR3 portion is preserved as DNA: 42 bases, with reading frame beginning at the first base. This clonotype was sampled from a man aged 45 to 65 who received an inactivated influenza vaccine. Donor details come from another sample of the same person, matched by shared clones. The chain is made from TRBV27 and TRBJ2-7; no D gene is confidently identified. The sample consisted of PBMCs from blood, taken about 5 days after vaccination. CDR3 region: CASSLDRRAYEQYF. DNA sequence: TGTGCCAGCAGTTTAGATCGGCGAGCCTACGAGCAGTACTTC.